This T cell receptor (beta chain) was obtained from a study of T cell responses to AZD1222 COVID-19 vaccine. Produced via immunoSEQ multiplex PCR; TCRdb's table is partial and in-frame only. The data contain under 150,000 clones, roughly 92% of them singletons. Germline V CDR1 and CDR2: SGHDN, FVKESK. The CDR3 totals 13 residues. V lost 5 bases and J lost 0, with 7 bases in between. The chain links TRBV14 to TRBJ1-2; no firm D call. The source of this sequence is an adult who received the AZD1222 COVID-19 vaccine. The starting material was peripheral blood, obtained 28 days after the second AZD1222 dose. CDR3 amino acids: CASSSQANYGYTF. The CDR3 DNA reads TGTGCCAGCAGCAGCCAGGCTAACTATGGCTACACCTTC.